Listed below are T cell receptor beta chains from one sample, sequenced in a study of shared clonotypes between healthy human individuals. Data came from immunoSEQ multiplex PCR; TCRdb stores just in-frame clones and leaves some out. The sample contains millions of clones, just over 90% of which appear only once. Sequencing was done on a sample of naive CD4+ T cells from PBMCs. The receptors stem from a man between 18 and 29 years old in good health. Some clones in this sample may be carry-over from other donors' samples. CDR3s include the opening cysteine and the closing phenylalanine or tryptophan. D genes are given only for firm matches. The listing skips clone size in some rows; elsewhere it reads once, few, many or a size class.

cdr3_nt: TGTGCCAGCAGTTACTCGACAGCTAACTATGGCTACACCTTC
cdr3_aa: CASSYSTANYGYTF
d_call: NA
j_call: TRBJ1-2
clone_size: NA
v_call: TRBV6-6

cdr3_nt: TGTGCCAGCAGAGGGACTTCCCGGGAGACCCAGTACTTC
cdr3_aa: CASRGTSRETQYF
d_call: NA
j_call: TRBJ2-5
clone_size: NA
v_call: TRBV28

cdr3_nt: TGTGCCAGCAGCTTGGCCGACAGGTATGGCTACACCTTC
cdr3_aa: CASSLADRYGYTF
d_call: NA
j_call: TRBJ1-2
clone_size: NA
v_call: TRBV5-4

cdr3_nt: TGTGCCAGCTCACCACCGTTGGCAGCCAACGGGAATCAGCCCCAGCATTTT
cdr3_aa: CASSPPLAANGNQPQHF
d_call: NA
j_call: TRBJ1-5
clone_size: NA
v_call: TRBV18

cdr3_nt: TGTGCCAGCAGTTCCGGACAGGGGGACACCATATATTTT
cdr3_aa: CASSSGQGDTIYF
d_call: TRBD1
j_call: TRBJ1-3
clone_size: NA
v_call: TRBV28

cdr3_nt: TGTGCCAGCAGGGGGGGCACTGAAGCTTTCTTT
cdr3_aa: CASRGGTEAFF
d_call: NA
j_call: TRBJ1-1
clone_size: NA
v_call: TRBV6-6

cdr3_nt: TGTGCCAGCAGCTTAGACCGAAACAATGAGCAGTTCTTC
cdr3_aa: CASSLDRNNEQFF
d_call: NA
j_call: TRBJ2-1
clone_size: NA
v_call: TRBV7-3

cdr3_nt: TGTGCCAGCAGCTTATTGGGGACTAGCGGGCTCCTCTACGAGCAGTACTTC
cdr3_aa: CASSLLGTSGLLYEQYF
d_call: TRBD2
j_call: TRBJ2-7
clone_size: NA
v_call: TRBV7-8

cdr3_nt: TGTGCCAGCAGCTTTAGGGTTAACTATGGCTACACCTTC
cdr3_aa: CASSFRVNYGYTF
d_call: NA
j_call: TRBJ1-2
clone_size: NA
v_call: TRBV11-2

cdr3_nt: TGCGCCAGCAGCCAAGACCCTTCGGATGCAGCAGATACGCAGTATTTT
cdr3_aa: CASSQDPSDAADTQYF
d_call: NA
j_call: TRBJ2-3
clone_size: NA
v_call: TRBV4-1

cdr3_nt: TGTGCCAGCAGTTCCACCGGGACAGCCACTGAAGCTTTCTTT
cdr3_aa: CASSSTGTATEAFF
d_call: TRBD1
j_call: TRBJ1-1
clone_size: NA
v_call: TRBV28

cdr3_nt: TGCGCCAGGGACACAGGGGGCGGGAGTGGCTACACCTTC
cdr3_aa: CARDTGGGSGYTF
d_call: TRBD1
j_call: TRBJ1-2
clone_size: once
v_call: TRBV4-1

cdr3_nt: TGTGCCAGCAGTTACTCCGACAGGGGAACCTACGAGCAGTACTTC
cdr3_aa: CASSYSDRGTYEQYF
d_call: TRBD1
j_call: TRBJ2-7
clone_size: NA
v_call: TRBV6-5

cdr3_nt: TGTGCCAGCAGCTTACGACTAGTGGGGCCCTACGAGCAGTACTTC
cdr3_aa: CASSLRLVGPYEQYF
d_call: NA
j_call: TRBJ2-7
clone_size: NA
v_call: TRBV4-2

cdr3_nt: TGTGCCAGCAGTTACTCTGTTCTGGGAGGGTATGTTGGCTACACCTTC
cdr3_aa: CASSYSVLGGYVGYTF
d_call: NA
j_call: TRBJ1-2
clone_size: NA
v_call: TRBV6-5

cdr3_nt: TGTGCCAGCAGCGAAGGGGGGTCGTGGGGAAACACCATATATTTT
cdr3_aa: CASSEGGSWGNTIYF
d_call: NA
j_call: TRBJ1-3
clone_size: NA
v_call: TRBV7-2

cdr3_nt: TGCGCCAGCAGCTTGGTTCCGGGGGAAGATACGCAGTATTTT
cdr3_aa: CASSLVPGEDTQYF
d_call: NA
j_call: TRBJ2-3
clone_size: NA
v_call: TRBV5-1

cdr3_nt: TGTGCCACCTGGAATTTGGGACTAGCGGGAGCCGAGCAGTACTTC
cdr3_aa: CATWNLGLAGAEQYF
d_call: TRBD2
j_call: TRBJ2-7
clone_size: NA
v_call: TRBV28

cdr3_nt: TGTGCCAGCAGCCTGCCAGGAAACACCATATATTTT
cdr3_aa: CASSLPGNTIYF
d_call: NA
j_call: TRBJ1-3
clone_size: NA
v_call: TRBV28

cdr3_nt: TGTGCCAGCAGCCTGCGCGGGACAGGCCAAGAGACCCAGTACTTC
cdr3_aa: CASSLRGTGQETQYF
d_call: TRBD1
j_call: TRBJ2-5
clone_size: NA
v_call: TRBV11-3

cdr3_nt: TGTGCCAGCAGCTCCGGGACAGGGGGCTTCACTGAAGCTTTCTTT
cdr3_aa: CASSSGTGGFTEAFF
d_call: TRBD1
j_call: TRBJ1-1
clone_size: NA
v_call: TRBV7-9

cdr3_nt: TGTGCCAGCAGTTCCCCGGACAGTATCTCCTACAATGAGCAGTTCTTC
cdr3_aa: CASSSPDSISYNEQFF
d_call: NA
j_call: TRBJ2-1
clone_size: NA
v_call: TRBV28

cdr3_nt: TGTGCCAGCATGGTTTCGCCACAACCCTACGAGCAGTACTTC
cdr3_aa: CASMVSPQPYEQYF
d_call: NA
j_call: TRBJ2-7
clone_size: once
v_call: TRBV6-1

cdr3_nt: TGTGCCAGCAGTTCCCTAGGCCGGACGACTGAAGCTTTCTTT
cdr3_aa: CASSSLGRTTEAFF
d_call: NA
j_call: TRBJ1-1
clone_size: NA
v_call: TRBV28

cdr3_nt: TGCGCCAGCAGCCAAGATCGGCAGGGGCCAGATACGCAGTATTTT
cdr3_aa: CASSQDRQGPDTQYF
d_call: NA
j_call: TRBJ2-3
clone_size: NA
v_call: TRBV4-1

cdr3_nt: TGTGCCAGCAGCTCATTTCTTCTAGCGGGAGGTTTTAGCACAGATACGCAGTATTTT
cdr3_aa: CASSSFLLAGGFSTDTQYF
d_call: TRBD2
j_call: TRBJ2-3
clone_size: NA
v_call: TRBV13

cdr3_nt: TGTGCCACAACTTGGGGGACCTCCTACGAGCAGTACTTC
cdr3_aa: CATTWGTSYEQYF
d_call: NA
j_call: TRBJ2-7
clone_size: NA
v_call: TRBV28

cdr3_nt: TGTGCCAGTCGACCTAGTAGGGGTGAGAACACTGAAGCTTTCTTT
cdr3_aa: CASRPSRGENTEAFF
d_call: NA
j_call: TRBJ1-1
clone_size: NA
v_call: TRBV19

cdr3_nt: TGTGCCAGCAGCGGACCCCCTGTGAGGGGCTATGGCTACACCTTC
cdr3_aa: CASSGPPVRGYGYTF
d_call: NA
j_call: TRBJ1-2
clone_size: NA
v_call: TRBV7-2

cdr3_nt: TGTGCCAGCAAACCCTCCGACGGATTTAACAATGAGCAGTTCTTC
cdr3_aa: CASKPSDGFNNEQFF
d_call: NA
j_call: TRBJ2-1
clone_size: once
v_call: TRBV27

cdr3_nt: TGTGCCAGCAGCGCCACAATTCGACTAGCGGGAGGGTTTGTATCCCCAGATACGCAGTATTTT
cdr3_aa: CASSATIRLAGGFVSPDTQYF
d_call: TRBD2
j_call: TRBJ2-3
clone_size: NA
v_call: TRBV9

cdr3_nt: TGTGCCAGCAGTAGGGACCGCACAGATACGCAGTATTTT
cdr3_aa: CASSRDRTDTQYF
d_call: NA
j_call: TRBJ2-3
clone_size: NA
v_call: TRBV28

cdr3_nt: TGTGCCAGCTCAGCCCAGGGGGAGACCCAGTACTTC
cdr3_aa: CASSAQGETQYF
d_call: NA
j_call: TRBJ2-5
clone_size: NA
v_call: TRBV18

cdr3_nt: TGCAGCGCCGTAGTTGACACTTCCTACGAGCAGTACTTC
cdr3_aa: CSAVVDTSYEQYF
d_call: NA
j_call: TRBJ2-7
clone_size: NA
v_call: TRBV29-1

cdr3_nt: TGCGCCAGCAGCCAAGTACAGGGGATGGGAAACACCATATATTTT
cdr3_aa: CASSQVQGMGNTIYF
d_call: TRBD1
j_call: TRBJ1-3
clone_size: NA
v_call: TRBV4-1

cdr3_nt: TGCGCCAGCAGTAGAGGGGGCATCACCGGGGAGCTGTTTTTT
cdr3_aa: CASSRGGITGELFF
d_call: TRBD1
j_call: TRBJ2-2
clone_size: NA
v_call: TRBV5-1

cdr3_nt: TGTGCCAGCAGAAGCGTAGGGGGAATCGGAAATGAAGCTTTCTTT
cdr3_aa: CASRSVGGIGNEAFF
d_call: NA
j_call: TRBJ1-1
clone_size: NA
v_call: TRBV7-6

cdr3_nt: TGTGCCAGCAGCCAGGGGGGTCCGGTCTACGAGCAGTACTTC
cdr3_aa: CASSQGGPVYEQYF
d_call: NA
j_call: TRBJ2-7
clone_size: NA
v_call: TRBV28

cdr3_nt: TGCGCCAGCAGCTTGGGACAGGGGGCATCTGGAAACACCATATATTTT
cdr3_aa: CASSLGQGASGNTIYF
d_call: TRBD1
j_call: TRBJ1-3
clone_size: NA
v_call: TRBV5-1

cdr3_nt: TGTGCCAGCTCACCACGCGGGGCGGCCCCCTACGAGCAGTACTTC
cdr3_aa: CASSPRGAAPYEQYF
d_call: NA
j_call: TRBJ2-7
clone_size: NA
v_call: TRBV18

cdr3_nt: TGTGCCAGCAGTGAAGTTTCCCAGGGACGCGGCTACACCTTC
cdr3_aa: CASSEVSQGRGYTF
d_call: NA
j_call: TRBJ1-2
clone_size: NA
v_call: TRBV2

cdr3_nt: TGTGCCAGCAGCTTTGGGGGGAACACTGAAGCTTTCTTT
cdr3_aa: CASSFGGNTEAFF
d_call: NA
j_call: TRBJ1-1
clone_size: NA
v_call: TRBV5-4

cdr3_nt: TGCGCCAGCAGCCCCGGAGGACACACCGGGGAGCTGTTTTTT
cdr3_aa: CASSPGGHTGELFF
d_call: NA
j_call: TRBJ2-2
clone_size: NA
v_call: TRBV5-1

cdr3_nt: TGTGCCAGCAGCGCGCACCGCTCCTACAATGAGCAGTTCTTC
cdr3_aa: CASSAHRSYNEQFF
d_call: NA
j_call: TRBJ2-1
clone_size: once
v_call: TRBV11-3